This T cell receptor beta chain comes out of a study of CD8 T cells in Susac syndrome. An input of roughly 0.5 to 1 ug of RNA was subjected to reverse transcription using random hexamers. TCR beta CDR3 was amplified by immunoSEQ multiplex PCR. This amplification extended across 54 Vbeta and 13 Jbeta segments. TCRdb reanalysed the immunoSEQ multiplex PCR reads using MiXCR and keeps one entry per CDR3 protein. The sample records about 140,000 distinct CDR3 sequences, 94% being singletons. Per germline, CDR1 SNHLY and CDR2 FYNNEI. V was cut by 6 bases and J by 2 bases, with 14 bases left in between. This CDR3 comprises 15 residues.

J is TRBJ1-3 and V is TRBV2; tentative D call: TRBD1 (6 bases). Material for sequencing was CD4+ T cells from PBMCs. The TCR comes from a human donor in good health. The DNA for the CDR3 is TGTGCCAGCAGCGACCCAGGGGTCGCTGGAAACACCATATATTTT. Residues: CASSDPGVAGNTIYF.